This T cell receptor (beta chain) comes out of a study of shared clonotypes between healthy human individuals. Study-level background: Researchers assigned three CD4 naive, three CD4 memory, two CD8 naive and one CD8 memory plate to each donor.

Worth noting for this clone: The same CDR3 is also encoded by other DNA sequences in this sample.

Sequenced by immunoSEQ multiplex PCR; TCRdb stores in-frame clones only, minus some. The repertoire holds more than 550,000 clones, with 80% to 95% as singletons. CDR1 and CDR2 from the germline V gene are MNHEY and SMNVEV (reference sequence). CDR3 length equals 12 residues. Between the trimmed V and J ends, which lost 5 bases and 4 bases, there was a span of 8 bases. Source material: memory CD8+ T cells from PBMCs. Specified subset: CD45RO+ cells pooled with CCR7-negative TemRA cells. This chain links TRBV27 with TRBJ1-2; no reliable D call. This receptor was obtained from a man between 18 and 35 years old in good health. Some clones in this sample may be carry-over from other donors' samples. As DNA, the CDR3 is TGTGCCAGCAGTCCCCTCGGCTATGGCTACACCTTC. Translating gives CASSPLGYGYTF.